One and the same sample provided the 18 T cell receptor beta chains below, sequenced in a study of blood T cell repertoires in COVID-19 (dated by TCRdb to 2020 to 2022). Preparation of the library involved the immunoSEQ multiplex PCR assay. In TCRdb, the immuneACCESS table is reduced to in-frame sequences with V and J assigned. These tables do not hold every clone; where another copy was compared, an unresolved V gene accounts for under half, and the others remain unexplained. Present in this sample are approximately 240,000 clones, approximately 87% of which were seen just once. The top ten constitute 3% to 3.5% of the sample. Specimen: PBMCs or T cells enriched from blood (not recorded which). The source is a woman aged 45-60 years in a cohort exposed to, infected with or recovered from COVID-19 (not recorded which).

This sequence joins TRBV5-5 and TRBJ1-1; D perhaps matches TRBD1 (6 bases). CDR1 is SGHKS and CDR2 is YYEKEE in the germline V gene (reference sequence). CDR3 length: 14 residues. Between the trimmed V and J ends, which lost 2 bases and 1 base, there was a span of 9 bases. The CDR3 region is CASSFTGQNTEAFF. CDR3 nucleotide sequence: TGTGCCAGCAGCTTTACAGGGCAGAACACTGAAGCTTTCTTT.

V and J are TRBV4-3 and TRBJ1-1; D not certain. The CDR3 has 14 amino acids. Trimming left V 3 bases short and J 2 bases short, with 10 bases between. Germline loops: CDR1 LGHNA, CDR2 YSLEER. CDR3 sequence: CASSQTGINTEAFF. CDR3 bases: TGCGCCAGCAGCCAGACGGGGATAAACACTGAAGCTTTCTTT.

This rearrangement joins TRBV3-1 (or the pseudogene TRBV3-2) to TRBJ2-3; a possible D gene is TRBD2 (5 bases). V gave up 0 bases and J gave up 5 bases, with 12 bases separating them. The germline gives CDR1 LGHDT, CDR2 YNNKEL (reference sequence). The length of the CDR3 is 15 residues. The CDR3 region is CASSQDRLAGDTQYF. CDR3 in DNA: TGTGCCAGCAGCCAAGATAGGCTAGCAGGAGATACGCAGTATTTT.

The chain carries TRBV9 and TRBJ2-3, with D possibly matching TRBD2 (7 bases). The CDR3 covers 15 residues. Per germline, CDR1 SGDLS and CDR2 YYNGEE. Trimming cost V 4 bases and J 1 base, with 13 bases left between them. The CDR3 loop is CASSRGGGGTDTQYF. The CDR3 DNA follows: TGTGCCAGCAGCCGAGGGGGGGGAGGCACAGATACGCAGTATTTT.

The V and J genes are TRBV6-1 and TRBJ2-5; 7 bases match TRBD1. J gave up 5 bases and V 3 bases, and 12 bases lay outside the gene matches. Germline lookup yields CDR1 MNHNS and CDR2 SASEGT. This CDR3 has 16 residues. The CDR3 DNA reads TGTGCCAGCAGTGACGCCCCAGGGGGTTCAGGGGAGACCCAGTACTTC. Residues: CASSDAPGGSGETQYF.

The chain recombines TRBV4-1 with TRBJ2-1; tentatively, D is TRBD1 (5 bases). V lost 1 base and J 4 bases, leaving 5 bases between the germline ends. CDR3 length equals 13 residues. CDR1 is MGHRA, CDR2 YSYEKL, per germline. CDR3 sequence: CASSQAGYNEQFF. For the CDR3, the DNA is TGCGCCAGCAGCCAAGCAGGGTACAATGAGCAGTTCTTC.

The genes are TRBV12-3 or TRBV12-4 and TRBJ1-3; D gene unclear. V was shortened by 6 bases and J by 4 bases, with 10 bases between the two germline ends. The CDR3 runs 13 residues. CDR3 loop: CASRSSAGNTIYF. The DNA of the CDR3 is TGTGCCAGCAGAAGCTCAGCGGGAAACACCATATATTTT.

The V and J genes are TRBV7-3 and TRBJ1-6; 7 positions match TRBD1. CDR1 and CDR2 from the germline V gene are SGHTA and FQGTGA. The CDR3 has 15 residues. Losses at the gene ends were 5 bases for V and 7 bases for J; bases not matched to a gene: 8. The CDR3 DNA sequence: TGTGCCAGCAGCATAAACAGGGGCGTCAATTCACCCCTCCACTTT. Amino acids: CASSINRGVNSPLHF.

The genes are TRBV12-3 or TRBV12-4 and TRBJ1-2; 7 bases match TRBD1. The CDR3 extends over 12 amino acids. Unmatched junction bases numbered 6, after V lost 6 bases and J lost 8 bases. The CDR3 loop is CASRTGVGGYTF. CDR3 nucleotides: TGTGCCAGCAGAACAGGGGTGGGGGGCTACACCTTC.

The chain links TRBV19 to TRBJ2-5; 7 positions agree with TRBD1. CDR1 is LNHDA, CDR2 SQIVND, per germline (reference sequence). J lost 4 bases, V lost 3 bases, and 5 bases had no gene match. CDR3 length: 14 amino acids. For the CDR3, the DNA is TGTGCCAGTAGTATTCGGGACAGTACAGAGACCCAGTACTTC. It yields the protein CASSIRDSTETQYF. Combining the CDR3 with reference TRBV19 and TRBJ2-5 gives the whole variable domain DGGITQSPKYLFRKEGQNVTLSCEQNLNHDAMYWYRQDPGQGLRLIYYSQIVNDFQKGDIAEGYSVSREKKESFPLTVTSAQKNPTAFYLCASSIRDSTETQYFGPGTRLLVL.

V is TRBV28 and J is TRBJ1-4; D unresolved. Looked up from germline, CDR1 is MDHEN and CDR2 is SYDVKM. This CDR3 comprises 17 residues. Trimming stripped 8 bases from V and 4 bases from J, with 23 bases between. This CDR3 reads CASGSRRAFAVNEKLFF. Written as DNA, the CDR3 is TGTGCCAGCGGTTCTAGGCGGGCTTTCGCGGTTAATGAAAAACTGTTTTTT.

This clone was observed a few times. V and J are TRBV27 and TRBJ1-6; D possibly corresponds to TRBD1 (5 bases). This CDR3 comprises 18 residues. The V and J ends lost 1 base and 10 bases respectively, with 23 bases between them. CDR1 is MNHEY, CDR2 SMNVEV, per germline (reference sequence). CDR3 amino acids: CASSLFQGRAIGSSPLHF. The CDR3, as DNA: TGTGCCAGCAGTTTATTCCAGGGAAGGGCGATCGGTTCCTCACCCCTCCACTTT.

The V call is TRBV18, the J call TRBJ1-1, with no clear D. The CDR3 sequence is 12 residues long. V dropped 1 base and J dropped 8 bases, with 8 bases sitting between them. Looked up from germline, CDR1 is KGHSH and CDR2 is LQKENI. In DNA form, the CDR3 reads TGTGCCAGCTCACCACAATCGACAGAAGCTTTCTTT. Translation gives CASSPQSTEAFF.

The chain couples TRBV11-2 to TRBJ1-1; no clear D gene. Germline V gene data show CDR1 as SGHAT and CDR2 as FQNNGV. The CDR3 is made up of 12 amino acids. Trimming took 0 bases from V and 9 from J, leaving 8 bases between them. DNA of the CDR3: TGTGCCAGCAGCTTAGATCGCGAGAAAGCTTTCTTT. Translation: CASSLDREKAFF.

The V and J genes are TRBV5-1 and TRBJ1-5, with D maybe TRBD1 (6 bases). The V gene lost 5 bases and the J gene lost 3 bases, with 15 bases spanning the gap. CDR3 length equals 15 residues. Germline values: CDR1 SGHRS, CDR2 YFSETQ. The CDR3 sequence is CASSLDRNDNQPQHF. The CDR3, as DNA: TGCGCCAGCAGTCTCGACAGGAACGACAATCAGCCCCAGCATTTT.

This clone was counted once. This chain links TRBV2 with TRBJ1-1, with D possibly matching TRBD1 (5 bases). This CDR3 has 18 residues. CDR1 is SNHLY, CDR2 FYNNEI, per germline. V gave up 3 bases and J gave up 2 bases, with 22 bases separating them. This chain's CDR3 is CASSDPTLGTGDNTEAFF. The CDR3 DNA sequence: TGTGCCAGCAGTGACCCAACACTGGGGACGGGAGACAACACTGAAGCTTTCTTT. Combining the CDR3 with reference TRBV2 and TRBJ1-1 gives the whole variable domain EPEVTQTPSHQVTQMGQEVILRCVPISNHLYFYWYRQILGQKVEFLVSFYNNEISEKSEIFDDQFSVERPDGSNFTLKIRSTKLEDSAMYFCASSDPTLGTGDNTEAFFGQGTRLTVV.

The CDR3 here is CASSHSRGPVVDTQYF. The CDR3, as DNA: TGCGCCAGCAGTCATTCGCGGGGCCCGGTGGTTGATACGCAGTATTTT. The rearrangement links TRBV23-1 to TRBJ2-3, with D possibly matching TRBD2 (6 bases). TRBV23-1 is placed among ORFs of uncertain function. The CDR3 has 16 residues. V was cut by 3 bases and J by 6 bases, with 19 bases left in between.

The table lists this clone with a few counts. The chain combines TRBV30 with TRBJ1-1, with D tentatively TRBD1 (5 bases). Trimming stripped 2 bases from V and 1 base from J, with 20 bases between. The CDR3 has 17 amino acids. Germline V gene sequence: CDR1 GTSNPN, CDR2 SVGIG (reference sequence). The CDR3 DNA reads TGTGCCTGGAGTTCATACGGGGGAATGGGGGGGAACACTGAAGCTTTCTTT. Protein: CAWSSYGGMGGNTEAFF.